Each of the 13 T cell receptor beta chains below was sequenced from the same sample in a study of cytomegalovirus exposure and HLA in healthy donors. The PCR had 60 Vbeta and 13 Jbeta primers. Libraries were prepared by immunoSEQ multiplex PCR; TCRdb keeps only in-frame clonotypes and omits some of them. Counted here are around 160,000 clones, 75% occurring once; the ten biggest clones make up about 8%. Sequencing used PBMCs. These receptors came from a woman in her thirties or forties in good health and CMV-seropositive.

The chain joins TRBV5-1 to TRBJ2-7; a weak D match, TRBD1 (7 bases). V lost 4 bases, J lost 6 bases, and 20 bases lay in between. Germline V CDR1 and CDR2: SGHRS, YFSETQ. This CDR3 contains 15 residues. CDR3 amino acids: CASSATRGQTPEQYF. The CDR3 bases are TGCGCCAGCAGCGCGACTAGGGGGCAGACCCCCGAGCAGTACTTC.

The chain recombines TRBV7-9 with TRBJ2-3, with 7 bases that match TRBD2. Germline V CDR1 and CDR2: SEHNR, FQNEAQ (reference sequence). The CDR3 loop spans 17 amino acids. The trim removed 0 bases at V and 6 bases at J, leaving 12 bases unmatched. This chain's CDR3 is CASSLALTREGSDTQYF. The CDR3 DNA sequence: TGTGCCAGCAGCTTAGCCCTGACTAGGGAGGGGTCGGATACGCAGTATTTT.

V is TRBV6-1 and J is TRBJ2-7; the match to TRBD1 covers 9 bases. Germline CDR1 is MNHNS and CDR2 is SASEGT. The V and J ends lost 1 base and 4 bases, in that order; junction bases with no gene match: 26. The CDR3 spans 22 residues. The CDR3 sequence is CASSEDTPRRGGQGGVGYEQYF. The DNA of the CDR3 is TGTGCCAGCAGTGAAGATACCCCTCGCAGGGGGGGACAGGGTGGAGTAGGATACGAGCAGTACTTC.

The chain carries TRBV19 and TRBJ1-4; D not resolved. The germline V gene encodes CDR1 LNHDA and CDR2 SQIVND (reference sequence). V lost 7 bases and J 2 bases, leaving 11 bases between the germline ends. This CDR3 comprises 14 residues. CDR3 loop: CASNPPGTNEKLFF. CDR3 in DNA: TGTGCCAGTAATCCCCCCGGGACTAATGAAAAACTGTTTTTT.

This clone has more than one count but fewer than ten. This sequence joins TRBV7-9 and TRBJ1-5; 7 positions agree with TRBD1. Germline CDR1 SEHNR, CDR2 FQNEAQ (reference sequence). The CDR3 is 14 amino acids. The V gene end was trimmed by 4 bases and the J gene end by 3 bases; junction bases not matched to a gene: 3. CDR3 in amino acids: CASSSTGDNQPQHF. The CDR3 DNA reads TGTGCCAGCAGCTCCACAGGGGACAATCAGCCCCAGCATTTT.

The V and J genes are TRBV9 and TRBJ2-5, with TRBD1 matching over 8 bases. This CDR3 is built from 15 residues. V was clipped by 0 bases and J by 4 bases; unmatched bases: 5. The germline V gene has CDR1 SGDLS and CDR2 YYNGEE. Written as DNA, the CDR3 is TGTGCCAGCAGCGTAGGCGGACAGGGTGTAGAGACCCAGTACTTC. Amino acids: CASSVGGQGVETQYF. Complete variable domain (other parts from reference TRBV9 and TRBJ2-5): DSGVTQTPKHLITATGQRVTLRCSPRSGDLSVYWYQQSLDQGLQFLIQYYNGEERAKGNILERFSAQQFPDLHSELNLSSLELGDSALYFCASSVGGQGVETQYFGPGTRLLVL.

The CDR3 region is CASSLAPLYEQYF. The CDR3 region has the DNA TGCGCCAGCAGCCTAGCTCCCCTTTACGAGCAGTACTTC. The V call is TRBV5-1, the J call TRBJ2-5; TRBD2 might be the D (5 bases). The end of the DNA aligns better with TRBJ2-7, so the J call may be wrong. CDR1 SGHRS and CDR2 YFSETQ come from the germline V gene. This CDR3 comprises 13 residues.

The genes are TRBV4-1 and TRBJ1-4, with TRBD1 as a possible D gene (5 bases). V lost 4 bases and J 13 bases, leaving 19 bases between the germline ends. From germline, CDR1 is MGHRA and CDR2 YSYEKL. This CDR3 comprises 14 residues. Written as DNA, the CDR3 is TGCGCCAGCAGCCCTAGACAGCTAATAGGGGTACTGTTTTTT. It specifies CASSPRQLIGVLFF.

The V gene is TRBV6-1, the J gene TRBJ1-2; TRBD1 matches 9 bases. V trimming: 6 bases; J trimming: 8 bases; junction bases outside the gene matches: 10. The length of the CDR3 is 14 residues. Germline V CDR1 and CDR2: MNHNS, SASEGT. The CDR3 sequence: CASSVDRGGCGYTF. CDR3 coding DNA: TGTGCCAGCAGCGTGGACAGGGGAGGTTGCGGCTACACCTTC.

The chain uses TRBV28 and TRBJ2-7; 7 bases fit TRBD1. Germline loops: CDR1 MDHEN, CDR2 SYDVKM. J gave up 7 bases and V 7 bases, and 13 bases lay outside the gene matches. This CDR3 has 14 amino acids. The DNA of the CDR3 is TGTGCCAGCAATATGGTAGGGGGCTCGGGAGAGCAGTACTTC. As protein: CASNMVGGSGEQYF. Using reference TRBV28 and TRBJ2-7 for the parts outside the CDR3, the full variable domain is DVKVTQSSRYLVKRTGEKVFLECVQDMDHENMFWYRQDPGLGLRLIYFSYDVKMKEKGDIPEGYSVSREKKERFSLILESASTNQTSMYLCASNMVGGSGEQYFGPGTRLTVT.

The chain has TRBV18 and TRBJ2-5; the D gene is possibly TRBD1 (5 bases). Per the germline V gene, CDR1 is KGHSH and CDR2 is LQKENI. V lost 6 bases, J lost 3 bases, and 11 bases lay in between. This CDR3 contains 13 residues. The CDR3 DNA reads as TGTGCCAGCTCCCGGCTAGGGGAAGAGACCCAGTACTTC. It encodes CASSRLGEETQYF.

J is TRBJ2-3 and V is TRBV5-6; 7 bases line up with TRBD2. Germline V gene lookup returns CDR1 SGHDT and CDR2 YYEEEE. This CDR3 is built from 15 residues. V dropped 4 bases and J dropped 0; count of bases not matched to a gene: 5. CDR3 coding DNA: TGTGCCAGCAGCGTACTAGCGCCAAGCACAGATACGCAGTATTTT. Its translation is CASSVLAPSTDTQYF.

The chain links TRBV5-6 to TRBJ2-4; TRBD1 might be the D (5 bases). The CDR3 spans 13 residues. Trimming cost V 0 bases and J 11 bases, with 12 bases left between them. The V gene's germline CDR1 is SGHDT and CDR2 YYEEEE. The chain's CDR3 is CASSLGQTSLQYF. The CDR3, as DNA: TGTGCCAGCAGCTTGGGACAGACCTCACTTCAGTACTTC.